This TCR beta chain was sequenced during a study of cytotoxic CD8 clonotypes in ibrutinib-treated CLL. General observations from the study: At the start, clonality exceeded age-matched healthy donors and followed circulating CD8+ T-cell counts.

Of note for this clone: The antigen is undetermined.

The V gene lost 0 bases and the J gene lost 2 bases, with 11 bases spanning the gap. CDR1 MGHRA and CDR2 YSYEKL come from the germline V gene. The CDR3 is 16 amino acids. The data were produced by immunoSEQ multiplex PCR, yet TCRdb's version contains in-frame clones alone and is incomplete. The top ten clones hold 3% to 3.5% of a sample with around 160,000 clones, more than 70% of them seen once. The rearrangement joins TRBV4-1 to TRBJ1-5; TRBD1 might be the D (5 bases). The TCR comes from a human donor with chronic lymphocytic leukemia. The sample in question was PBMCs, obtained at disease progression, from a patient treated with ibrutinib. CDR3 coding DNA: TGCGCCAGCAGCCAAGAAGGCAGGGCGGGCAATCAGCCCCAGCATTTT. Its translation is CASSQEGRAGNQPQHF.